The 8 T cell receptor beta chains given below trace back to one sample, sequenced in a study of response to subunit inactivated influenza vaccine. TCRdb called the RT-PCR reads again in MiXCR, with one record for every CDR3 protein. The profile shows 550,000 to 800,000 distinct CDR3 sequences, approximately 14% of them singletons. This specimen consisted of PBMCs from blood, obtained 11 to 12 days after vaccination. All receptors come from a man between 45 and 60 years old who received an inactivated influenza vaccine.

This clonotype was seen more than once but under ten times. Here the CDR3 DNA reads TGCAGTGCGCGCAGGGGGAGACTAGCGCGCCTCTCGTCAGATACGCAGTATTTT. Translated, it gives CSARRGRLARLSSDTQYF. The chain employs TRBV20-1 and TRBJ2-3; tentatively, D is TRBD2 (8 bases). The CDR3 loop spans 18 amino acids. V was trimmed by 6 bases and J by 4 bases, leaving 29 bases between them. Germline CDR1 reads DFQATT; CDR2 reads SNEGSKA (reference sequence).

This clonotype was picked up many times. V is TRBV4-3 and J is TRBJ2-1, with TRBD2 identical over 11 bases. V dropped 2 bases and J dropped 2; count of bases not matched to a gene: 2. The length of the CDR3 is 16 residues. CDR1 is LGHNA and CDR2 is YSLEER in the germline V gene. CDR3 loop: CASSQIAGGTYNEQFF. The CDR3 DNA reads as TGCGCCAGCAGCCAAATAGCGGGAGGGACCTACAATGAGCAGTTCTTC.

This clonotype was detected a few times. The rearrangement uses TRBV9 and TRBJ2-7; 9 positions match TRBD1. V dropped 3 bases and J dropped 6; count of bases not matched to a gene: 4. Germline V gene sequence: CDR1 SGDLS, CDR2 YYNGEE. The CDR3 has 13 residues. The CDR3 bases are TGTGCCAGCAGCGCAGGGACAGGGACCGAGCAGTACTTC. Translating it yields CASSAGTGTEQYF.

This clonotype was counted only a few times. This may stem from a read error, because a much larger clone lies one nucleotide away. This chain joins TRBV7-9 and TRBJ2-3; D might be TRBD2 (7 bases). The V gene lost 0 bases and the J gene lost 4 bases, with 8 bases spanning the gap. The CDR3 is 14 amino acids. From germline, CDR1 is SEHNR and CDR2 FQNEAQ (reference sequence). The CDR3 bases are TGTGCCAGCAGCTTAGCGCGGGGGCCAGATACGCAGTATTTT. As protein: CASSLARGPDTQYF. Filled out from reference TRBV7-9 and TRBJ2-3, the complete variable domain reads DTGVSQNPRHKITKRGQNVTFRCDPISEHNRLYWYRQTLGQGPEFLTYFQNEAQLEKSRLLSDRFSAERPKGSFSTLEIQRTEQGDSAMYLCASSLARGPDTQYFGPGTRLTVL.

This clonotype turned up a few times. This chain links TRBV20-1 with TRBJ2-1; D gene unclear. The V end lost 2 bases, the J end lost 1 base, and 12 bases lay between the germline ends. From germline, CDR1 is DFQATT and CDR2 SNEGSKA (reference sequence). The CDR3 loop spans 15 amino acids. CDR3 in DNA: TGCAGTGCTAGAATACCGGAGAAGTCCTACAATGAGCAGTTCTTC. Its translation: CSARIPEKSYNEQFF.

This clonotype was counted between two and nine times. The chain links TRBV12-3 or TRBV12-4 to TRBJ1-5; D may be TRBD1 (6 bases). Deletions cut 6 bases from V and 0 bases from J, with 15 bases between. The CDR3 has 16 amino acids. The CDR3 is CASSPKDSYSNQPQHF. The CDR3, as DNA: TGTGCCAGCAGCCCAAAGGACAGTTATAGCAATCAGCCCCAGCATTTT.

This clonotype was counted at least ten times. CDR3 DNA: TGCGCCAGCAGCCAAGATGAGAACAGGGGGCATCAGCCCCAGCATTTT. This gives the protein CASSQDENRGHQPQHF. V usage is TRBV4-1 and J usage is TRBJ1-5, with TRBD1 matching 9 bases. Germline V gene sequence: CDR1 MGHRA, CDR2 YSYEKL. The CDR3 covers 16 residues. J gave up 5 bases and V 0 bases, and 5 bases lay outside the gene matches.

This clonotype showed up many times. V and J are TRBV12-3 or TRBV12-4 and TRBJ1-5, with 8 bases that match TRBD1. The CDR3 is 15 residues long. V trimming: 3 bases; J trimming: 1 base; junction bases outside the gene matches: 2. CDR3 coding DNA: TGTGCCAGCAGTTTTGGGACAGGAAGCAATCAGCCCCAGCATTTT. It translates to CASSFGTGSNQPQHF.